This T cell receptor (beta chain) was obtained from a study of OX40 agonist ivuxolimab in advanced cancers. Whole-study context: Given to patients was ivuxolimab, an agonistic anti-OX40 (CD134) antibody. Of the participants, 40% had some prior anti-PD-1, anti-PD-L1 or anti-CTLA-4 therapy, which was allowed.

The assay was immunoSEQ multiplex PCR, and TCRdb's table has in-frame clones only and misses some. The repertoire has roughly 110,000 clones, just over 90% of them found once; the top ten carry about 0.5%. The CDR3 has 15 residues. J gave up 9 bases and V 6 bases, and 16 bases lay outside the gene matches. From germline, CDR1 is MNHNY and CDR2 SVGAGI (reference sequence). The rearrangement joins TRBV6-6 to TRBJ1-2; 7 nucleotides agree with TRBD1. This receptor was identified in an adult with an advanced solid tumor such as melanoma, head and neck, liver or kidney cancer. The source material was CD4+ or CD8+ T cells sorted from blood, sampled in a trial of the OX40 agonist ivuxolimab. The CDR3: CASSLYRDRDRRYTF. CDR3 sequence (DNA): TGTGCCAGCAGCCTATACCGAGACAGGGATCGTCGCTACACCTTC.